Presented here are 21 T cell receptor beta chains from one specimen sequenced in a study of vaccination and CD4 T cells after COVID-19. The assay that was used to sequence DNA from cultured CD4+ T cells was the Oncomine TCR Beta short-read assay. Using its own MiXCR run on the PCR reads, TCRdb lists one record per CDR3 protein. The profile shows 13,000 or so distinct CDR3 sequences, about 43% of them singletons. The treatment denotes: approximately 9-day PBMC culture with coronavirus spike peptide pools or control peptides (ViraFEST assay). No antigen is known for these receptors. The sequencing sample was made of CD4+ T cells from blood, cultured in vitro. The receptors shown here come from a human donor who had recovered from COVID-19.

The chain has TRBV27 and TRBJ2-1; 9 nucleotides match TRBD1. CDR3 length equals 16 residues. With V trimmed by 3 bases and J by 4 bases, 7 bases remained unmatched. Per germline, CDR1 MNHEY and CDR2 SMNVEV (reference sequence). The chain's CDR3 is CASSFSGTGRYNEQFF. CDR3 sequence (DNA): TGTGCCAGCAGTTTCTCCGGGACAGGGAGGTACAATGAGCAGTTCTTC.

CDR3 region: CSARHGQYSGANVLTF. As DNA, the CDR3 is TGCAGTGCTAGACACGGTCAATACTCTGGGGCCAACGTCCTGACTTTC. The rearrangement joins TRBV20-1 to TRBJ2-6; D remains ambiguous. Germline CDR1 DFQATT, CDR2 SNEGSKA (reference sequence). CDR3 length: 16 amino acids. Trimming shortened V by 2 bases and J by 0 bases, and 11 bases separated the two germline ends.

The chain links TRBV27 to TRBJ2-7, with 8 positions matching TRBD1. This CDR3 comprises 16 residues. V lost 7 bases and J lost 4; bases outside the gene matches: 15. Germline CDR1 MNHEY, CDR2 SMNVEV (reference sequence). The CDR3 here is CASNDLPGQALYEQYF. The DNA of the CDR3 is TGTGCCAGCAACGACCTACCGGGACAGGCTCTGTACGAGCAGTACTTC.

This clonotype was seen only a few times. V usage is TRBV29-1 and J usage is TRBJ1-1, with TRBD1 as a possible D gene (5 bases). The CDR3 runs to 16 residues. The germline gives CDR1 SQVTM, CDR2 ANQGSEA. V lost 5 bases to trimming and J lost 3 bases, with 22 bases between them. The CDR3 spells CSVRRGVQVGDTEAFF. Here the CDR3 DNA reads TGCAGCGTTCGGAGAGGGGTTCAGGTAGGGGACACTGAAGCTTTCTTT.

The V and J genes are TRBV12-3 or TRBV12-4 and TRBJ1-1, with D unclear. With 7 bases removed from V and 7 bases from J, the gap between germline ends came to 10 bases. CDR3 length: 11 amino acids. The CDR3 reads CASINVHEAFF. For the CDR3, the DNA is TGTGCCAGCATCAATGTCCATGAAGCTTTCTTT.

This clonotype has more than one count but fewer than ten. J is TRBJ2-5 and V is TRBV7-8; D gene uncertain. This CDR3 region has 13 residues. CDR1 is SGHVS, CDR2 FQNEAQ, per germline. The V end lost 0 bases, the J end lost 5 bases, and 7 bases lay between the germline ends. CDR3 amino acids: CASSLAGSETQYF. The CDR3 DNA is TGTGCCAGCAGCTTAGCAGGCAGTGAGACCCAGTACTTC.

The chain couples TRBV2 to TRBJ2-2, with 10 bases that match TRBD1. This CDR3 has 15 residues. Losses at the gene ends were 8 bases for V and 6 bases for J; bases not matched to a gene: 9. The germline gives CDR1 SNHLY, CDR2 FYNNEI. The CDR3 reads CASRLRDRGPGELFF. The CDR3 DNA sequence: TGTGCCAGCCGGTTGCGTGACAGGGGGCCCGGGGAGCTGTTTTTT.

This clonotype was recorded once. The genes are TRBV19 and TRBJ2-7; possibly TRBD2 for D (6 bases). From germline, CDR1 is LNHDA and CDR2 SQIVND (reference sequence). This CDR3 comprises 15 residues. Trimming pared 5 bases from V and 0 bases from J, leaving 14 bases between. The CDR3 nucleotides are TGTGCCAGTAGTCACGGCGGTAGCGGCTCCTACGAGCAGTACTTC. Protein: CASSHGGSGSYEQYF.

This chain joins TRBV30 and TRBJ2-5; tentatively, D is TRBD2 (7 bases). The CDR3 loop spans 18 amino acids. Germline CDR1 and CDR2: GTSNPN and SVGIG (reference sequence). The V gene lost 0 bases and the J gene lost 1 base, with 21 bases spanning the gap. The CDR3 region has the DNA TGTGCCTGGAGTGTACGATCTTCCGGGGGGCGCCCCCAAGAGACCCAGTACTTC. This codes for CAWSVRSSGGRPQETQYF.

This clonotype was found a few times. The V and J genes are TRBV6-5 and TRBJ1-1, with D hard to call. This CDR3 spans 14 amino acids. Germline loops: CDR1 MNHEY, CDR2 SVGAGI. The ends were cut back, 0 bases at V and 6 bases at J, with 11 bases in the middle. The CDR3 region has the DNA TGTGCCAGCAGTTACTCTATTGGCCCCTCTGAAGCTTTCTTT. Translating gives CASSYSIGPSEAFF.

CDR3 DNA sequence: TGTGCCAGCAGTAAAGCCCCCCGGACACCTAAAGGGGCTGAAGCTTTCTTT. As protein: CASSKAPRTPKGAEAFF. V gene TRBV6-2 or TRBV6-3 combines with J gene TRBJ1-1, with TRBD1 as a possible D gene (5 bases). Trimming took 5 bases from V and 6 from J, leaving 25 bases between them. Per the germline V gene, CDR1 is MNHEY and CDR2 is SVGEGT. This CDR3 is 17 amino acids long.

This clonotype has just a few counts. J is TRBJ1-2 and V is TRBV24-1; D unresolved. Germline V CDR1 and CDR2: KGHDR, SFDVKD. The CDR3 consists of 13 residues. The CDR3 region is CVGGQPPNYGYTF. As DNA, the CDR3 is TGTGTGGGAGGCCAGCCACCTAACTATGGCTACACCTTC.

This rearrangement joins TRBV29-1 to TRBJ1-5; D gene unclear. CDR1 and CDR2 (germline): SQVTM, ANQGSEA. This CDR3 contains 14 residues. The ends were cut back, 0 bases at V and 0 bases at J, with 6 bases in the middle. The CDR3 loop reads CSVEETNSNQPQHF. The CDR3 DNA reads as TGCAGCGTTGAAGAAACTAATAGCAATCAGCCCCAGCATTTT.

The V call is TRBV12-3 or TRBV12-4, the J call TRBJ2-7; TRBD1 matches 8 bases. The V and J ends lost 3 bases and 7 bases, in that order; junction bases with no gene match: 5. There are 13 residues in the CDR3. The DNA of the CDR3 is TGTGCCAGCAGTTTGGCAGGGGGCTTGGAGCAGTACTTC. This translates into CASSLAGGLEQYF.

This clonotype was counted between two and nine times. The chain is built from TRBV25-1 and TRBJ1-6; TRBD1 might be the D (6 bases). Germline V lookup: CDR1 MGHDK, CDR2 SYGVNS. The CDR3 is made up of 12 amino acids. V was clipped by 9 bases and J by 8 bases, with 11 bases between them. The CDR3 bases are TGTGCCAGTAACAGGGTGGATTCACCCCTCCACTTT. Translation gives CASNRVDSPLHF.

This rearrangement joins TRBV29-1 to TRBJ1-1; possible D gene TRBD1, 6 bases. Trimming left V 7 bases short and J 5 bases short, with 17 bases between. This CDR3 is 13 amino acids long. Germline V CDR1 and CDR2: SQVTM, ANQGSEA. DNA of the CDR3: TGCAGCGCTGGGCTAGGGGGTAGTACTGAAGCTTTCTTT. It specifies CSAGLGGSTEAFF.

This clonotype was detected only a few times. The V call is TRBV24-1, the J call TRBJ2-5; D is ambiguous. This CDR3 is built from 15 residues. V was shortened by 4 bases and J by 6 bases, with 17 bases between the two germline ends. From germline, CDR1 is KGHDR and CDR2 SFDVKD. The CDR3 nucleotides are TGTGCCACCAGTGACTCCGTAGGACCCGGACAGACCCAGTACTTC. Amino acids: CATSDSVGPGQTQYF.

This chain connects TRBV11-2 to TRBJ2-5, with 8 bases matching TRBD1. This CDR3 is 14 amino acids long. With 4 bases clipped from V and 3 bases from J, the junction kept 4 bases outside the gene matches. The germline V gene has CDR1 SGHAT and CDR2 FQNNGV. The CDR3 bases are TGTGCCAGCAGCTACCGGGACAGGAAAGAGACCCAGTACTTC. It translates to CASSYRDRKETQYF.

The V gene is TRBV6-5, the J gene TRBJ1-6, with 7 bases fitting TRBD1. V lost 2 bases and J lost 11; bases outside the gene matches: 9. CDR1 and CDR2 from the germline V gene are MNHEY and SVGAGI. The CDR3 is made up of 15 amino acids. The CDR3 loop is CASSYPDRVSPPLHF. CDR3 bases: TGTGCCAGCAGTTACCCTGACAGGGTATCTCCACCCCTCCACTTT.

The CDR3, as DNA: TGTGCCAGCAGTGAAGCCACAGTCCCGGGACAGGGTAACTCTTCACCCCTCCACTTT. It codes for CASSEATVPGQGNSSPLHF. The chain couples TRBV6-1 to TRBJ1-6, with TRBD1 matching over 9 bases. Germline loops: CDR1 MNHNS, CDR2 SASEGT. This CDR3 has 19 residues. The ends lost 0 bases at V and 9 bases at J; junction bases unmatched: 15.

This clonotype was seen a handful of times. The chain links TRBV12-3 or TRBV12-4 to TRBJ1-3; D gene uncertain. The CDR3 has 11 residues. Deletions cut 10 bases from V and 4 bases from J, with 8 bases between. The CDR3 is CATGQGNTIYF. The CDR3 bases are TGTGCCACCGGTCAGGGAAACACCATATATTTT.